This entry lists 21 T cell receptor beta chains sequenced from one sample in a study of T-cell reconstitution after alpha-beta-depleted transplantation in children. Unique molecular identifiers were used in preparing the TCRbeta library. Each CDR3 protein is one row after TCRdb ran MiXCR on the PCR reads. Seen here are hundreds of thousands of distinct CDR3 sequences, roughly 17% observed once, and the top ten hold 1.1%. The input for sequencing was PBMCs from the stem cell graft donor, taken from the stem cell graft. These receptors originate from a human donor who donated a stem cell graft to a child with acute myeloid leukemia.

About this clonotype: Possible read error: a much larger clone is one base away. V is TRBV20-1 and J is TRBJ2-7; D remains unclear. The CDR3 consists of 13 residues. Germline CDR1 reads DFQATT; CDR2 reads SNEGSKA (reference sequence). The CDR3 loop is CSARDLGAYERYV. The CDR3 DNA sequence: TGCAGTGCTAGAGATCTCGGCGCCTACGAGCGGTACGTC.

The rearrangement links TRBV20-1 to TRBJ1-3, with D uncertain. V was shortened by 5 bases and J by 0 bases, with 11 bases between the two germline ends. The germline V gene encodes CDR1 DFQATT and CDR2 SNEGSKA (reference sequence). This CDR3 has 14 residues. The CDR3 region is CSAPWPDSGNTIYF. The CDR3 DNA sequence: TGCAGTGCTCCTTGGCCGGACTCTGGAAACACCATATATTTT.

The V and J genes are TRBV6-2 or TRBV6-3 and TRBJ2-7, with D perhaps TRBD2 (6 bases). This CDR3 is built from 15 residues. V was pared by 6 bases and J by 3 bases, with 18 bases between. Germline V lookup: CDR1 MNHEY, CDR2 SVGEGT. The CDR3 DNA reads TGTGCCAGCAGAAAAATAACCGGGACTCTCTACGAGCAGTACTTC. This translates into CASRKITGTLYEQYF.

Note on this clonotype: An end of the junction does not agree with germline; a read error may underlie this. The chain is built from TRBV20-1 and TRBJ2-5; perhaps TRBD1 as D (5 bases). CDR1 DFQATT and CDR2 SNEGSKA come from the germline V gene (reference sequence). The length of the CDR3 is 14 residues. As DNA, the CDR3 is TGCAGTGCGAGAGGTCCAGGGAAGCAAGAGACCCAGTACTTC. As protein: CSARGPGKQETQYF.

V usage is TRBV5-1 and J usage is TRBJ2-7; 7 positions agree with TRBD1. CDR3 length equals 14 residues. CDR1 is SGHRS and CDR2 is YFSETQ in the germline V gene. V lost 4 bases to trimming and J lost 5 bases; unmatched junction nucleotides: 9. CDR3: CASSVQGPFDEQYF. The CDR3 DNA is TGCGCCAGCAGCGTACAGGGGCCCTTTGACGAGCAGTACTTC. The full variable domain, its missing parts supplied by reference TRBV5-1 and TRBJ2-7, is KAGVTQTPRYLIKTRGQQVTLSCSPISGHRSVSWYQQTPGQGLQFLFEYFSETQRNKGNFPGRFSGRQFSNSRSEMNVSTLELGDSALYLCASSVQGPFDEQYFGPGTRLTVT.

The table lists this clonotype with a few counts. CDR3 bases: TGTGCCAGCAGCCGGACAGAGAAGAACTATGGCTACACCTTC. It encodes CASSRTEKNYGYTF. The chain is built from TRBV7-9 and TRBJ1-2; D may be TRBD1 (6 bases). The CDR3 loop spans 14 amino acids. Trimming shortened V by 5 bases and J by 2 bases, and 12 bases separated the two germline ends. Per germline, CDR1 SEHNR and CDR2 FQNEAQ (reference sequence).

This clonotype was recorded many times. Here the CDR3 DNA reads TGCAGTGCCAGGACCGGGACTCGAGCCGGTGATGAGCAGTTCTTC. Amino acid sequence: CSARTGTRAGDEQFF. V and J are TRBV20-1 and TRBJ2-1, with a tentative D call TRBD2 (6 bases). CDR3 length: 15 amino acids. V was cut by 6 bases and J by 8 bases, with 23 bases left in between. CDR1 is DFQATT, CDR2 SNEGSKA, per germline (reference sequence).

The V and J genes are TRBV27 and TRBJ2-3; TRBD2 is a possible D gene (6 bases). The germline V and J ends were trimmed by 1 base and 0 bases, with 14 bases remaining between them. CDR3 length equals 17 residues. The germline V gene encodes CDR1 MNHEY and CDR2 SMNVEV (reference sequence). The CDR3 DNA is TGTGCCAGCAGTTTATTTTTTAGCGGACGGAGCACAGATACGCAGTATTTT. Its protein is CASSLFFSGRSTDTQYF.

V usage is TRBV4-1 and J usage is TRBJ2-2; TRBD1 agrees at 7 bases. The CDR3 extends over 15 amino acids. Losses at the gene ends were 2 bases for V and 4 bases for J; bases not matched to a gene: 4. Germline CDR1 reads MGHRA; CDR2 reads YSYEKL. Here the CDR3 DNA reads TGCGCCAGCAGCCAAATAGACAGGGCCACCGGGGAGCTGTTTTTT. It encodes CASSQIDRATGELFF.

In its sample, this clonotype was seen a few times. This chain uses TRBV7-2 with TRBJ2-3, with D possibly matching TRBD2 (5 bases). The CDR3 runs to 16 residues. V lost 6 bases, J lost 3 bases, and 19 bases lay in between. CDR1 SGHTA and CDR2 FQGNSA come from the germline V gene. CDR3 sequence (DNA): TGTGCCAGCAGGCGTAACGCGGAGGTTGGGACAGATACGCAGTATTTT. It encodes CASRRNAEVGTDTQYF.

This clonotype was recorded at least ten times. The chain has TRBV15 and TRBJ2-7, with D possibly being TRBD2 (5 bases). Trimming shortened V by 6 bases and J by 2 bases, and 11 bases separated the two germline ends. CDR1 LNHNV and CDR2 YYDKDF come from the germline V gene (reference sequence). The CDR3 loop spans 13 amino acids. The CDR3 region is CATSSDGAYEQYV. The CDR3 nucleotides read TGTGCCACCAGTAGCGACGGGGCCTACGAGCAGTACGTC.

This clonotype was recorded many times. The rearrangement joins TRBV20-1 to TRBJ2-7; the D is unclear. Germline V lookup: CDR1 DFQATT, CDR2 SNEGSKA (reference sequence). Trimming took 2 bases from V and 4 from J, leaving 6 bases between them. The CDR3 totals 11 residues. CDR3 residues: CSARYDYEQYV. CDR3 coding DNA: TGCAGTGCTAGATATGATTACGAGCAGTACGTC.

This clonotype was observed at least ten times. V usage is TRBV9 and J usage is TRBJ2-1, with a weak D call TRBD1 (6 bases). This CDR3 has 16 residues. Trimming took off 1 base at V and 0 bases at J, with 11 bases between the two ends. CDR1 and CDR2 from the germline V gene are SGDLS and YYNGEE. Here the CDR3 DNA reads TGTGCCAGCAGCGTATCCCAGGGGAGCTCCTACAATGAGCAGTTCTTC. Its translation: CASSVSQGSSYNEQFF.

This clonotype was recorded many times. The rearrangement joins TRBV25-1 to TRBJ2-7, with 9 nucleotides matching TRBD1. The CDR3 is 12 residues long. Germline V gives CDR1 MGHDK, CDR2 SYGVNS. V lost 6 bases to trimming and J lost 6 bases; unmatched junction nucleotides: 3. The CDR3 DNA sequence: TGTGCCAGCAGACAGGGGGCTGGCGAGCAGTACTTC. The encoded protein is CASRQGAGEQYF.

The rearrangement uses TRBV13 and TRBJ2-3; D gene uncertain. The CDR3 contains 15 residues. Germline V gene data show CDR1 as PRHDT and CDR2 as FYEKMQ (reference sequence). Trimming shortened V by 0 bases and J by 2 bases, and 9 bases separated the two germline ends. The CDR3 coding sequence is TGTGCCAGCAGCTTAGGGGTCAGCGACACAGATACGCAGTATTTT. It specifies CASSLGVSDTDTQYF.

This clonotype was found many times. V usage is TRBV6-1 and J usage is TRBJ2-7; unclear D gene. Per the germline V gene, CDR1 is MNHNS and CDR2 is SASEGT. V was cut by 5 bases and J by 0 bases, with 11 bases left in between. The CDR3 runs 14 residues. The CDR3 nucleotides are TGTGCCAGCAGTAGGCAGCTTCTCTCCTACGAGCAGTACGTC. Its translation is CASSRQLLSYEQYV.

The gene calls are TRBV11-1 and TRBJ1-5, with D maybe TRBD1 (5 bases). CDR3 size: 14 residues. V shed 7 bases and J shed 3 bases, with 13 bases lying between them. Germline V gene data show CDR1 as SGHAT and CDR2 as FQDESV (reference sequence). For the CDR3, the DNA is TGTGCCAGCACCCCCGGGGCACTCAATCAGCCCCAGCATTTT. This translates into CASTPGALNQPQHF. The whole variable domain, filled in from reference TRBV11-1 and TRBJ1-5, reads EAEVAQSPRYKITEKSQAVAFWCDPISGHATLYWYRQILGQGPELLVQFQDESVVDDSQLPKDRFSAERLKGVDSTLKIQPAELGDSAMYLCASTPGALNQPQHFGDGTRLSIL.

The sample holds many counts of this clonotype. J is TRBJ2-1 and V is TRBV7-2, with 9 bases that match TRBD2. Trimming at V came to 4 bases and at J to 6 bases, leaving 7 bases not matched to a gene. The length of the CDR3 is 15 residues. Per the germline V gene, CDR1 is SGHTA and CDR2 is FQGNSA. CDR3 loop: CASSYGGGALNEQFF. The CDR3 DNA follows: TGTGCCAGCAGCTACGGCGGGGGGGCACTCAATGAGCAGTTCTTC.

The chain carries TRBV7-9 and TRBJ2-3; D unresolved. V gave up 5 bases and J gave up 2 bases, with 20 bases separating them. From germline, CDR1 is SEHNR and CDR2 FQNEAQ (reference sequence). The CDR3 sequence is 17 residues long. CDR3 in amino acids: CASSPDTAGPTTDTQYF. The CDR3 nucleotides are TGTGCCAGCAGCCCTGACACAGCCGGGCCGACCACAGATACGCAGTATTTT.

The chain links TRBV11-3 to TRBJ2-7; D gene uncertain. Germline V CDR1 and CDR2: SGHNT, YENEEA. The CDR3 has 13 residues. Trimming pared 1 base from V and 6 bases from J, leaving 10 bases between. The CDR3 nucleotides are TGTGCCAGCAGCTTAGTGGCCTACGGCGAGCAGTACTTC. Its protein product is CASSLVAYGEQYF.

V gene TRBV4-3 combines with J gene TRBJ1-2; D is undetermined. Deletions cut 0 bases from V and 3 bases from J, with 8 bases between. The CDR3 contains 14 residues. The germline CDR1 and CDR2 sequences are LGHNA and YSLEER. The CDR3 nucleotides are TGCGCCAGCAGCCAAGATTGGCAGGACTATGGCTACACCTTC. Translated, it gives CASSQDWQDYGYTF.